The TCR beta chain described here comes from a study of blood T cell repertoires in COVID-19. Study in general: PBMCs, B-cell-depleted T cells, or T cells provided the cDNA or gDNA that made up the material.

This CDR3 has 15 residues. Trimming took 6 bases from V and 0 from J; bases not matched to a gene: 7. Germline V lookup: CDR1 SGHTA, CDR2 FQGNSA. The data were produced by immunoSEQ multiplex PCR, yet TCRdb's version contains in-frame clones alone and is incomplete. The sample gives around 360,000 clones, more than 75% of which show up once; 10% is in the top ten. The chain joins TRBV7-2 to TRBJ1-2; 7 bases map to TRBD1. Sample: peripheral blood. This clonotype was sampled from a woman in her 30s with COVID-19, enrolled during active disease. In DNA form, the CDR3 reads TGTGCCAGCAGGGATTGGACAGGAGCTAACTATGGCTACACCTTC. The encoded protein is CASRDWTGANYGYTF.